These T cell receptor beta chains were read from a single sample in a study of CD8+CD57+ T cells in acquired aplastic anemia. TCRdb analysed the reads with MiXCR anew, one entry per CDR3 protein. The sample holds approximately 180,000 distinct CDR3 sequences, under 50% seen once. The sequencing input was sorted CD4+, CD8+, or CD8+CD57+ T cells (not recorded which) from PBMCs. Every receptor here comes from a human donor with aplastic anemia. CDR3s include the opening cysteine and the closing phenylalanine or tryptophan. The D gene is left open where the match is weak. The size field is filled for only some rows; it gives once, few, many or a size class.

J gene | D gene | clone size | V gene | CDR3 protein | CDR3 DNA
TRBJ1-2 | . | many | TRBV19 | CASNPRRGYTF | TGTGCCAGTAATCCTAGAAGAGGCTACACCTTC
TRBJ2-3 | TRBD2 | . | TRBV11-2 | CASSLVASGFTDTQYF | TGTGCCAGCAGCTTAGTGGCTAGCGGATTCACAGATACGCAGTATTTT
TRBJ1-2 | . | . | TRBV25-1 | CASVVGGGYGYTF | TGTGCCAGCGTTGTAGGAGGGGGCTATGGCTACACCTTC
TRBJ1-1 | . | many | TRBV9 | CASSARPPNTEAFF | TGTGCCAGCAGCGCTAGACCACCTAACACTGAAGCTTTCTTT
TRBJ2-5 | . | . | TRBV10-3 | CAISVKRGQETQYF | TGTGCCATCAGTGTGAAACGGGGGCAAGAGACCCAGTACTTC
TRBJ2-1 | TRBD1 | many | TRBV7-6 | CASRRGTGGDYEQFF | TGTGCCAGCAGGCGCGGGACAGGGGGCGACTATGAGCAGTTCTTC
TRBJ2-1 | . | . | TRBV11-1 | CASDGRTDYNEQFF | TGTGCCAGCGACGGACGGACGGATTACAATGAGCAGTTCTTC
TRBJ2-3 | . | many | TRBV20-1 | CSARVPSGKTDTQYF | TGCAGTGCTAGAGTACCGAGCGGAAAGACAGATACGCAGTATTTT
TRBJ2-5 | . | many | TRBV9 | CASSWRQGGETQYF | TGTGCCAGCAGCTGGCGACAGGGAGGGGAGACCCAGTACTTC
TRBJ2-7 | . | few | TRBV29-1 | CSALGAWEQYF | TGCAGCGCTCTCGGGGCTTGGGAGCAGTACTTC
TRBJ1-4 | TRBD1 | . | TRBV20-1 | CSAQPGQCNEKLFF | TGCAGTGCTCAGCCGGGACAGTGTAATGAAAAACTGTTTTTT
TRBJ2-1 | TRBD1 | . | TRBV5-1 | CASSSGTDHNEQFF | TGCGCCAGCAGCTCGGGGACAGACCACAATGAGCAGTTCTTC
TRBJ2-7 | TRBD2 | many | TRBV2 | CASSAGGGAYEQYF | TGTGCCAGCAGTGCCGGGGGGGGGGCTTACGAGCAGTACTTC
TRBJ1-4 | . | many | TRBV7-9 | CASSQKVGGEKLFF | TGTGCCAGCAGCCAGAAGGTGGGAGGAGAAAAACTGTTTTTT
TRBJ1-1 | . | . | TRBV19 | CASSSLVGEAFF | TGTGCCAGTAGTTCGCTGGTGGGGGAAGCTTTCTTT
TRBJ1-3 | . | many | TRBV12-3/TRBV12-4 | CASSKTDSGNTIYF | TGTGCCAGCAGCAAGACAGACTCTGGAAACACCATATATTTT
TRBJ1-5 | . | once | TRBV29-1 | CSVATGRSNQPQHF | TGCAGCGTGGCCACAGGGAGAAGCAATCAGCCCCAGCATTTT
TRBJ2-3 | . | many | TRBV5-1 | CASSLDGLAQYF | TGCGCCAGCAGCTTGGACGGGCTCGCGCAGTATTTT
TRBJ1-5 | . | few | TRBV2 | CASSEVSSYQPQHF | TGTGCCAGCAGTGAGGTCAGTTCGTATCAGCCCCAGCATTTT
TRBJ2-1 | . | many | TRBV29-1 | CSVELGASYNEQFF | TGCAGCGTTGAGCTGGGGGCCTCCTACAATGAGCAGTTCTTC
TRBJ2-5 | TRBD1 | many | TRBV30 | CAWRPGQKETQYF | TGTGCCTGGAGGCCGGGACAGAAAGAGACCCAGTACTTC
TRBJ2-5 | TRBD1 | . | TRBV7-2 | CASSLGVRGPQETQYF | TGTGCCAGCAGCTTAGGAGTAAGGGGGCCCCAAGAGACCCAGTACTTC
TRBJ2-3 | TRBD1 | many | TRBV5-5 | CASSVPGTVTDTQYF | TGTGCCAGCAGTGTTCCCGGGACAGTCACAGATACGCAGTATTTT
TRBJ1-1 | . | . | TRBV7-9 | CASSLQGGGNTEAFF | TGTGCCAGCAGCCTGCAGGGAGGTGGGAACACTGAAGCTTTCTTT
TRBJ2-5 | TRBD2 | few | TRBV7-2 | CASSLRAGAFRETQYF | TGTGCCAGCAGCCTACGAGCGGGAGCTTTTCGAGAGACCCAGTACTTC
TRBJ2-3 | . | . | TRBV29-1 | CSVGTSTDTQYF | TGCAGCGTCGGGACGTCCACAGATACGCAGTATTTT
TRBJ2-3 | . | . | TRBV25-1 | CASSAKTMRLSTDTQYF | TGTGCCAGCAGTGCCAAAACCATGAGACTAAGCACAGATACGCAGTATTTT
TRBJ2-1 | TRBD2 | . | TRBV4-2 | CASSPGGLADNEQFF | TGTGCCAGCAGCCCGGGGGGGCTAGCGGACAATGAGCAGTTCTTC
TRBJ1-4 | TRBD1 | once | TRBV2 | CASSGQGATNEKLFF | TGTGCCAGCAGCGGACAGGGGGCAACTAATGAAAAACTGTTTTTT
TRBJ2-1 | . | few | TRBV24-1 | CATSDPRKGYNEQFF | TGTGCCACCAGTGATCCCCGGAAGGGCTACAATGAGCAGTTCTTC
TRBJ2-7 | . | many | TRBV28 | CASSSQAGYEQYF | TGTGCCAGCAGTTCGCAGGCGGGGTACGAGCAGTACTTC
TRBJ2-5 | . | . | TRBV24-1 | CATRGNQETQYF | TGTGCCACCCGGGGGAACCAAGAGACCCAGTACTTC
TRBJ1-1 | . | . | TRBV19 | CASGLYPEAFF | TGTGCCAGTGGATTATACCCTGAAGCTTTCTTT
TRBJ1-2 | . | many | TRBV19 | CASRQGGNYGYTF | TGTGCCAGTAGACAGGGCGGGAACTATGGCTACACCTTC